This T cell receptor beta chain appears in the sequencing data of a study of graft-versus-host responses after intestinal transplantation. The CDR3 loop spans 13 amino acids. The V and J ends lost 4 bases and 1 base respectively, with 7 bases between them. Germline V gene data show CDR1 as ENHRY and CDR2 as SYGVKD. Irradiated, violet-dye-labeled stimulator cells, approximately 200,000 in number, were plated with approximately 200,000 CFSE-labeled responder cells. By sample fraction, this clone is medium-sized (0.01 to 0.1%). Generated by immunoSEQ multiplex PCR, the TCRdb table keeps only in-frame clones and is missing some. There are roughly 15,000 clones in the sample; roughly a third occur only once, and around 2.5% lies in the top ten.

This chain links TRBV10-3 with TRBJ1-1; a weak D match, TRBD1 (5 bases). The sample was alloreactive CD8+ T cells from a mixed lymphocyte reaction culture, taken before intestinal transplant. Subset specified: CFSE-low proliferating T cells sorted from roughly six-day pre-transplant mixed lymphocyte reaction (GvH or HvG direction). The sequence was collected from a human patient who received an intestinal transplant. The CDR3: CAISGGQNTEAFF. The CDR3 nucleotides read TGTGCCATCAGTGGCGGACAGAACACTGAAGCTTTCTTT.